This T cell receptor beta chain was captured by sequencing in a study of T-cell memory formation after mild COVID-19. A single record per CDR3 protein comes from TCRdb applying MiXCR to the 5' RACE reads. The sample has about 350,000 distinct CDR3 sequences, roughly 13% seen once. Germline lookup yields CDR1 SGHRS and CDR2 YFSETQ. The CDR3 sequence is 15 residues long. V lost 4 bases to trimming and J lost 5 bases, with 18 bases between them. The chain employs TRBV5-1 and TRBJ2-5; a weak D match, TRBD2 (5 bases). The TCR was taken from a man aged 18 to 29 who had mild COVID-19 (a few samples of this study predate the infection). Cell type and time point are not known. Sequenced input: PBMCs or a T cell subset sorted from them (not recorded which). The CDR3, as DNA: TGCGCCAGCAGCCTACTAGACGGCCTAGGGGAGACCCAGTACTTC. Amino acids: CASSLLDGLGETQYF.